The 28 T cell receptor beta chains reported below all come from one sample, sequenced in a study of T cells in women clearing cervical HPV infection. This table comes from immunoSEQ multiplex PCR, and its TCRdb copy is limited to in-frame clones, with some not included. The table lists 25,000 to 35,000 clones. Sequencing input: blood buffy coat. These receptors all come from a woman aged 18 to 75 with a cervical HPV16 infection that either progressed to CIN3+ or cleared (not recorded which).

The CDR3 bases that were read are TGTGCCAGCAGCGTATCCGGGACAGTGAATAATTCACCC. Translation gives CASSVSGTVNNSP. The whole CDR3 region reads CASSVSGTVNNSPLHF. The chain couples TRBV2 to TRBJ1-6; TRBD1 matches 7 bases. Read sequence stops 3 residues before the CDR3 end, and the germline J gene provides the missing end. CDR3 length: 16 amino acids. Trimming removed 6 bases from V and 5 bases from J; junction bases left unmatched: 10. Germline CDR1 and CDR2: SNHLY and FYNNEI.

In the case of this clone: Read data end 3 residues before the CDR3 end; the end is taken from the germline J gene. V usage is TRBV5-8 and J usage is TRBJ1-2, with D possibly matching TRBD1 (5 bases). CDR3 size: 13 residues. In germline, CDR1 is SGHTS, CDR2 YDEGEE. Trimming removed 5 bases from V and 7 bases from J, with 15 bases in between. CDR3: CASSLNMGGGYTF. CDR3 DNA (partial): TGTGCCAGCAGTCTTAATATGGGGGGTGGC.

Note on this clone: From the germline J gene comes the end of the CDR3, since the read stops 3 residues before it. The chain joins TRBV19 to TRBJ2-4, with 7 bases matching TRBD1. CDR3 length: 14 residues. Per the germline V gene, CDR1 is LNHDA and CDR2 is SQIVND (reference sequence). V dropped 7 bases and J dropped 6; count of bases not matched to a gene: 9. CDR3 residues: CASTQGVRRNIQYF. The DNA read from the CDR3 is TGTGCCAGTACCCAGGGGGTTCGTAGAAACATT.

A remark on this clone: With the read ending 3 residues before the CDR3 end, the germline J gene is used to fill in that end. This chain uses TRBV15 with TRBJ1-4, with 8 bases matching TRBD1. V lost 6 bases to trimming and J lost 5 bases; unmatched junction nucleotides: 5. Germline CDR1 LNHNV, CDR2 YYDKDF (reference sequence). The CDR3 consists of 14 residues. Incomplete CDR3 DNA: TGTGCCACCAGGGGACAGGCGAGCAATGAAAAA. It translates to CATRGQASNEK. The full-length CDR3 reads as CATRGQASNEKLFF. The full variable domain, with the rest looked up from reference TRBV15 and TRBJ1-4, is DAMVIQNPRYQVTQFGKPVTLSCSQTLNHNVMYWYQQKSSQAPKLLFHYYDKDFNNEADTPDNFQSRRPNTSFCFLDIRSPGLGDTAMYLCATRGQASNEKLFFGSGTQLSVL.

Points on this clone: The read halts 3 residues ahead of the CDR3 end, with the missing end drawn from the germline J gene. The V call is TRBV4-1, the J call TRBJ2-7, with D perhaps matching TRBD2 (6 bases). The CDR3 has 16 residues. V gave up 2 bases and J gave up 3 bases, with 17 bases separating them. Germline-derived CDR1 and CDR2 are MGHRA and YSYEKL. This CDR3 is CASSQMAGMNLYEQYF. Partial CDR3 DNA: TGCGCCAGCAGCCAAATGGCGGGAATGAACCTCTACGAG.

As for this clone: The CDR3 is cut off 3 residues early in the read; its end comes from the germline J gene. J is TRBJ1-2 and V is TRBV5-4, with D perhaps TRBD1 (6 bases). Germline V gene sequence: CDR1 SGHNT, CDR2 YYREEE (reference sequence). Trimming removed 4 bases at V and 1 base at J, with 8 bases between. CDR3 length equals 13 residues. The CDR3 region is CASSEGHNYGYTF. The sequenced CDR3 bases are TGTGCCAGCAGCGAGGGACATAACTATGGC.

In the case of this clone: The read ends 3 residues shy of where the CDR3 ends; the end is completed using the germline J gene. The gene calls are TRBV27 and TRBJ2-7; a weak D match, TRBD2 (6 bases). V was cut by 6 bases and J by 5 bases, with 11 bases left in between. The germline gives CDR1 MNHEY, CDR2 SMNVEV (reference sequence). The CDR3 has 12 amino acids. This chain's CDR3 is CASRASDHEQYF. The sequenced CDR3 bases are TGTGCCAGCAGGGCTAGCGACCACGAG.

Concerning this clone: The CDR3 end falls 3 residues outside the read, so it is completed with the germline J gene. V is TRBV3-1 (or the pseudogene TRBV3-2) and J is TRBJ2-1, with TRBD2 matching over 10 bases. Germline CDR1 LGHDT, CDR2 YNNKEL (reference sequence). The CDR3 runs to 16 residues. V lost 0 bases, J lost 8 bases, and 7 bases stayed unmatched. CDR3 DNA (partial): TGTGCCAGCAGCCAAGATGAGGGACTAGCGACGGATGAG. Residues: CASSQDEGLATDE. The complete CDR3 sequence is CASSQDEGLATDEQFF.

For this clone: The read halts 3 residues ahead of the CDR3 end, with the missing end drawn from the germline J gene. This rearrangement joins TRBV12-5 to TRBJ2-1, with D possibly being TRBD1 (7 bases). This CDR3 spans 13 amino acids. Germline-derived CDR1 and CDR2 are LGHNT and FRNRAP. V lost 7 bases and J 4 bases, leaving 11 bases between the germline ends. The covered CDR3 bases are TGTGCTAGTGTCGGGGGACAGTACAATGAG. The encoded protein is CASVGGQYNE. The entire CDR3 sequence reads CASVGGQYNEQFF.

In regard to this clone: The sequenced fragment ends 3 residues before the CDR3 boundary, so the rest is inferred from the germline J gene. The gene calls are TRBV5-1 and TRBJ2-5; 14 positions agree with TRBD2. CDR1 is SGHRS and CDR2 is YFSETQ in the germline V gene. Losses at the gene ends were 0 bases for V and 4 bases for J; bases not matched to a gene: 2. The CDR3 has 16 residues. CDR3 bases read: TGCGCCAGCAGCTTGGACGGACTAGCGGGAGGAGAGACC. This gives the protein CASSLDGLAGGET. The entire CDR3 is CASSLDGLAGGETQYF.

In regard to this clone: The CDR3 extends 3 residues past the end of the read, so its final part is completed from the germline J gene. V usage is TRBV29-1 and J usage is TRBJ1-1, with D uncertain. The germline gives CDR1 SQVTM, CDR2 ANQGSEA. The CDR3 totals 11 residues. V was cut by 7 bases and J by 6 bases, with 12 bases left in between. CDR3 loop: CSADSRAEAFF. The CDR3 DNA, read in part, is TGCAGCGCGGACTCTCGGGCTGAA.

Of note for this clone: The read finishes 3 residues shy of the CDR3 end, and the germline J gene is used to complete it. The rearrangement uses TRBV20-1 and TRBJ1-2; D is possibly TRBD1 (6 bases). Germline V gene data show CDR1 as DFQATT and CDR2 as SNEGSKA (reference sequence). The CDR3 loop spans 14 amino acids. The chain's CDR3 is CSASPVGGRDDYTF. Partial CDR3 DNA: TGCAGTGCTTCACCGGTAGGGGGACGGGACGAC.

As to this clone: The read gets to within 3 residues of the CDR3 end, and the germline J gene fills in the rest. The V gene is TRBV7-1, the J gene TRBJ2-6, with 7 bases matching TRBD1. TRBV7-1 is an ORF; its function is uncertain. This CDR3 spans 21 amino acids. After removal of 3 bases from V and 1 base from J, the junction contained 18 bases not matched to a gene. CDR3 region: CASSSGPPVRGTPSGANVLTF. The part of the CDR3 DNA that was read is TGTGCCAGCAGCTCGGGCCCCCCGGTCAGGGGGACCCCTTCTGGGGCCAACGTC.

Remarks on this clone: The CDR3 is cut off 3 residues early in the read; its end comes from the germline J gene. V gene TRBV18 combines with J gene TRBJ1-4; 7 positions agree with TRBD1. This CDR3 has 13 residues. CDR1 and CDR2 (germline): KGHSH, LQKENI. With V trimmed by 6 bases and J by 3 bases, 1 base remained unmatched. The sequenced CDR3 bases are TGTGCCAGCTCGGGACAGTCTAATGAAAAA. It specifies CASSGQSNEK. The full CDR3 protein reads CASSGQSNEKLFF.

As for this clone: Read data end 3 residues before the CDR3 end; the end is taken from the germline J gene. The chain carries TRBV5-4 and TRBJ2-5; D is unresolved. The CDR3 has 13 amino acids. Looked up from germline, CDR1 is SGHNT and CDR2 is YYREEE (reference sequence). V was clipped by 8 bases and J by 0 bases, with 11 bases between them. The covered CDR3 bases are TGTGCCAGTACAGTACGGAACCAAGAGACC. Its translation is CASTVRNQET. The full CDR3 sequence reads CASTVRNQETQYF.

Comments on this clone: The read comes to an end 3 residues before the CDR3 does, leaving the germline J gene to fill in the end. The chain uses TRBV19 and TRBJ2-1, with D perhaps matching TRBD2 (5 bases). CDR1 is LNHDA, CDR2 SQIVND, per germline (reference sequence). V dropped 3 bases and J dropped 9 bases, with 12 bases sitting between them. The CDR3 has 13 amino acids. CDR3 DNA (partial): TGTGCCAGTAGTATGGGTAGCGATAGTGAG. This sequence encodes CASSMGSDSE. The whole CDR3 sequence reads CASSMGSDSEQFF.

Comment on this clone: The read terminates 3 residues before the CDR3 end, so the remaining end is supplied by the germline J gene. The chain joins TRBV24-1 to TRBJ2-5; the match to TRBD2 covers 13 bases. CDR3 length: 15 amino acids. The germline CDR1 and CDR2 sequences are KGHDR and SFDVKD. With V trimmed by 5 bases and J by 3 bases, 2 bases remained unmatched. The CDR3 loop is CATSGGTSGEETQYF. The sequenced part of the CDR3 DNA is TGTGCCACCAGTGGAGGGACTAGCGGGGAAGAGACC.

CDR3 sequence reads: CASSDRGTSGRKNTGELFF. The part of the CDR3 DNA that was read is TGTGCCAGCAGTGACCGGGGGACTAGCGGGAGGAAGAACACCGGGGAG. V and J are TRBV6-4 and TRBJ2-2; 15 bases fit TRBD2. The read ends 3 residues shy of where the CDR3 ends; the end is completed using the germline J gene. Germline loops: CDR1 MRHNA, CDR2 SNTAGT. With V trimmed by 2 bases and J by 1 base, 5 bases remained unmatched. The CDR3 is 19 amino acids.

With respect to this clone: With the read ending 3 residues before the CDR3 end, the germline J gene is used to fill in that end. V usage is TRBV19 and J usage is TRBJ2-2; 10 nucleotides align to TRBD1. V was pared by 7 bases and J by 2 bases, with 10 bases of the junction left unmatched. The germline gives CDR1 LNHDA, CDR2 SQIVND (reference sequence). The CDR3 runs 17 residues. CDR3 DNA, as far as it was read: TGTGCCAGTACCGACAGGGGGCCGACCCATAACACCGGGGAG. Translated: CASTDRGPTHNTGE. The CDR3 as a whole reads CASTDRGPTHNTGELFF.

This clone is deemed medium-sized by its frequency. Read data end 3 residues before the CDR3 end; the end is taken from the germline J gene. Other nucleotide sequences from this sample produce the same CDR3. The chain employs TRBV5-6 and TRBJ2-7; D remains ambiguous. Trimming cost V 0 bases and J 2 bases, with 9 bases left between them. Germline V lookup: CDR1 SGHDT, CDR2 YYEEEE. The CDR3 spans 14 residues. CDR3 loop: CASSLGALPYEQYF. Partial CDR3 DNA: TGTGCCAGCAGCTTGGGGGCACTGCCCTACGAG.

Turning to this clone: The read terminates 3 residues before the CDR3 end, so the remaining end is supplied by the germline J gene. The genes are TRBV7-6 and TRBJ2-7; 11 positions agree with TRBD2. The CDR3 totals 14 residues. Germline assignment: CDR1 SGHVS and CDR2 FNYEAQ. The V segment lost 5 bases and the J segment 4 bases; nucleotides outside the gene matches: 4. The CDR3 region is CASSPGTSGYEQYF. The sequenced CDR3 bases are TGTGCCAGCAGCCCAGGGACTAGCGGATACGAG. Variable domain in full (rest from reference TRBV7-6 and TRBJ2-7): GAGVSQSPRYKVTKRGQDVALRCDPISGHVSLYWYRQALGQGPEFLTYFNYEAQQDKSGLPNDRFSAERPEGSISTLTIQRTEQRDSAMYRCASSPGTSGYEQYFGPGTRLTVT.

Of note for this clone: Sequencing ends 3 residues short of the CDR3 end; the germline J gene provides the rest. This sequence joins TRBV6-4 and TRBJ2-1; D gene unclear. CDR1 and CDR2 from the germline V gene are MRHNA and SNTAGT. This CDR3 has 12 amino acids. V was trimmed by 0 bases and J by 5 bases, leaving 2 bases between them. The CDR3 here is CASSDSNNEQFF. The DNA read from the CDR3 is TGTGCCAGCAGTGACTCTAACAATGAG.

Regarding this clone: The read gets to within 3 residues of the CDR3 end, and the germline J gene fills in the rest. The V call is TRBV6-1, the J call TRBJ1-3; D is unclear. The V gene's germline CDR1 is MNHNS and CDR2 SASEGT. This CDR3 is 16 amino acids long. The ends were cut back, 0 bases at V and 0 bases at J, with 9 bases in the middle. The DNA read from the CDR3 is TGTGCCAGCAGTGAAGCGGTAGCAATCTCTGGAAACACC. Translation: CASSEAVAISGNT. The CDR3 as a whole reads CASSEAVAISGNTIYF.

A remark on this clone: The sequence runs out 3 residues before the end of the CDR3; the remainder is reconstructed from the germline J gene. The rearrangement joins TRBV20-1 to TRBJ2-5, with TRBD1 matching over 7 bases. The CDR3 extends over 12 amino acids. Losses at the gene ends were 3 bases for V and 5 bases for J; bases not matched to a gene: 3. Germline V gene sequence: CDR1 DFQATT, CDR2 SNEGSKA (reference sequence). The sequenced part of the CDR3 DNA is TGCAGTGCTAGTCCGGACAGGGAGACC. Encoded protein: CSASPDRET. The full CDR3 reads CSASPDRETQYF.

Notes on this clone: The DNA ends 3 residues before the CDR3 does, and the rest of the CDR3 is filled in from the germline J gene. This chain connects TRBV4-1 to TRBJ2-4; the D is unclear. Trimming removed 4 bases from V and 1 base from J, with 14 bases in between. The CDR3 spans 16 residues. From germline, CDR1 is MGHRA and CDR2 YSYEKL. This CDR3 is CASSPLPLRAKNIQYF. The covered CDR3 bases are TGCGCCAGCAGCCCACTCCCCTTACGGGCCAAAAACATT.

Concerning this clone itself: With the read ending 3 residues before the CDR3 end, the germline J gene is used to fill in that end. The genes are TRBV20-1 and TRBJ2-7; no reliable D call. The germline gives CDR1 DFQATT, CDR2 SNEGSKA (reference sequence). Trimming pared 0 bases from V and 2 bases from J, leaving 14 bases between. The CDR3 is 15 amino acids. CDR3 sequence: CSARDLLLEAYEQYF. The CDR3 bases that were read are TGCAGTGCTAGAGATCTCCTGCTAGAGGCCTACGAG.

The sequenced part of the CDR3 DNA is TGTGCCAGCAGCCAATACGAGCAGGTGAACACTGAA. Protein sequence: CASSQYEQVNTE. The whole CDR3 reads CASSQYEQVNTEAFF. This sequence joins TRBV4-2 and TRBJ1-1; D gene ambiguous. The CDR3 end lies 3 residues beyond the end of the read and is filled in from the germline J gene. This CDR3 comprises 15 residues. V was clipped by 2 bases and J by 0 bases, with 10 bases between them. CDR1 is LGHNA and CDR2 is YNFKEQ in the germline V gene.

Points on this clone: The read ends 3 residues shy of where the CDR3 ends; the end is completed using the germline J gene. The chain couples TRBV24-1 to TRBJ2-1; 9 nucleotides line up with TRBD1. The CDR3 sequence is 17 residues long. From germline, CDR1 is KGHDR and CDR2 SFDVKD. V was pared by 3 bases and J by 5 bases, with 10 bases of the junction left unmatched. The sequenced part of the CDR3 DNA is TGTGCCACCAGTGATCCTCCCGGACAGGGGAGGGACAATGAG. Its translation is CATSDPPGQGRDNE. Given in full, the CDR3 is CATSDPPGQGRDNEQFF.